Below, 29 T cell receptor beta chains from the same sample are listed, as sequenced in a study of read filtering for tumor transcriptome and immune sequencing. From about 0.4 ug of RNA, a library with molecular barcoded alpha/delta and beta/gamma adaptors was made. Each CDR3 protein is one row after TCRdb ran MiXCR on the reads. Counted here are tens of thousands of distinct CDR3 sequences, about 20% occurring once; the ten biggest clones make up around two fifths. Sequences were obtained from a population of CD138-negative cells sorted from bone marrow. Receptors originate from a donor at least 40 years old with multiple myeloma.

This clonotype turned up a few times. The CDR3 DNA reads TGCAGCGTCACCGGGCTCGAGGGTGAAAAACTGTTTTTT. Its protein is CSVTGLEGEKLFF. J is TRBJ1-4 and V is TRBV29-1; D call uncertain. The CDR3 spans 13 residues. The V gene's germline CDR1 is SQVTM and CDR2 ANQGSEA. V lost 6 bases, J lost 7 bases, and 15 bases lay in between.

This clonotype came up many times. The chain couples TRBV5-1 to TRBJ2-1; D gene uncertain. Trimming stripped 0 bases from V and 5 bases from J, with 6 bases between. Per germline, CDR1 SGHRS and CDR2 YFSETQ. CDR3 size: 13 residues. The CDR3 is CASSLVHHNEQFF. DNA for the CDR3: TGCGCCAGCAGCTTGGTGCACCACAATGAGCAGTTCTTC.

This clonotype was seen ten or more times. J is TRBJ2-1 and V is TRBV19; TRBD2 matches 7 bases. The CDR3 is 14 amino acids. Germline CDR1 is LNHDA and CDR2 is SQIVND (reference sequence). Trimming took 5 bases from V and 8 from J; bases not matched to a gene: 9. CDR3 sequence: CASSPGLGLDEQFF. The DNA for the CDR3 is TGTGCCAGTAGTCCCGGACTAGGCTTGGATGAGCAGTTCTTC.

The CDR3 region has the DNA TGCAGTGCTAGAGGACCCGCCTTGGGGGAGCAGTACTTC. Amino acid sequence: CSARGPALGEQYF. The chain combines TRBV20-1 with TRBJ2-7; D is ambiguous. The germline gives CDR1 DFQATT, CDR2 SNEGSKA (reference sequence). Trimming removed 1 base from V and 7 bases from J, with 14 bases in between. CDR3 length: 13 residues.

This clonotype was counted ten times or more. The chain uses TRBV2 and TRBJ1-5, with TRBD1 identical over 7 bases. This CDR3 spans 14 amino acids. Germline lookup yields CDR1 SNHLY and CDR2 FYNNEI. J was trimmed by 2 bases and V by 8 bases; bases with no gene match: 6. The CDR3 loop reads CASGTEAGNQPQHF. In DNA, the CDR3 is TGTGCCAGCGGGACAGAGGCGGGCAATCAGCCCCAGCATTTT.

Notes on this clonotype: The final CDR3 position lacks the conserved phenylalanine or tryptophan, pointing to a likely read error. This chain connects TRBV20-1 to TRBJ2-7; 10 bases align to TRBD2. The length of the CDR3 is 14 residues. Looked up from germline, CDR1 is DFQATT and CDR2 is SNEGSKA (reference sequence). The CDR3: CSASPTGLAYEQYL. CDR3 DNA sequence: TGCAGCGCTAGCCCCACGGGACTAGCGTACGAGCAGTACCTC.

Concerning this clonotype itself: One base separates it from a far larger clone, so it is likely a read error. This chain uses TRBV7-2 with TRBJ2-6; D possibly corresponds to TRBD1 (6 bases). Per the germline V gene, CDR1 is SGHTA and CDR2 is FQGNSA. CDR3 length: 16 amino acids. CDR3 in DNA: TGTGCCAGCAGCGCCCCAACAGGGCCTGGGGCCATCGTCCTGACTTTC. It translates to CASSAPTGPGAIVLTF.

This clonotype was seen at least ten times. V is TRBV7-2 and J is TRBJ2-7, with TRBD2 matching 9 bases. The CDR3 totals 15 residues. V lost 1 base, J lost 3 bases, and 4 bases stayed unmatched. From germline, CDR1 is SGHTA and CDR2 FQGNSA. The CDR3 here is CASSLETSGGYEQYF. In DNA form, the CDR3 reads TGTGCCAGCAGCTTAGAGACTAGCGGAGGCTACGAGCAGTACTTC.

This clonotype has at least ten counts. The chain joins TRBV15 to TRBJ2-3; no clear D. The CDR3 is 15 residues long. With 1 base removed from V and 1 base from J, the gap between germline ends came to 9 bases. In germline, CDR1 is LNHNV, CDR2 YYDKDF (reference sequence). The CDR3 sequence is CATSRGVERTDTQYF. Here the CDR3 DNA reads TGTGCCACCAGCAGAGGGGTAGAACGCACAGATACGCAGTATTTT.

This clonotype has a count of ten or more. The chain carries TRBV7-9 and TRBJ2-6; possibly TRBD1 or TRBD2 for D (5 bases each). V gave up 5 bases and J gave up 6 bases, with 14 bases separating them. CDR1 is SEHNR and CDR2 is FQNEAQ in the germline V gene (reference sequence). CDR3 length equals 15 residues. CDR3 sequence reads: CASSRDGPQANVLTF. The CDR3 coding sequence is TGTGCCAGCAGCCGGGACGGTCCTCAGGCCAACGTCCTGACTTTC.

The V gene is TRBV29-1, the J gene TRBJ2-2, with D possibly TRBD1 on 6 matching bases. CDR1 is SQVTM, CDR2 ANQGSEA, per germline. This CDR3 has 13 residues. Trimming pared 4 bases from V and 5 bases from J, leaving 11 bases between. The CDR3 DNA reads TGCAGCGTTGTTGTTGGACAGACCGGGGAGCTGTTTTTT. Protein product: CSVVVGQTGELFF.

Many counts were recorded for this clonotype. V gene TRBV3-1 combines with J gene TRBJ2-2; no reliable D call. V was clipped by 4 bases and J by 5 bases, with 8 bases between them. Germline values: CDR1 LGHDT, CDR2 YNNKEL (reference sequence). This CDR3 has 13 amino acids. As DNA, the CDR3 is TGTGCCAGCAGCCGAGTTACGACCGGGGAGCTGTTTTTT. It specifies CASSRVTTGELFF. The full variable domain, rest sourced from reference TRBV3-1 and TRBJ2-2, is DTAVSQTPKYLVTQMGNDKSIKCEQNLGHDTMYWYKQDSKKFLKIMFSYNNKELIINETVPNRFSPKSPDKAHLNLHINSLELGDSAVYFCASSRVTTGELFFGEGSRLTVL.

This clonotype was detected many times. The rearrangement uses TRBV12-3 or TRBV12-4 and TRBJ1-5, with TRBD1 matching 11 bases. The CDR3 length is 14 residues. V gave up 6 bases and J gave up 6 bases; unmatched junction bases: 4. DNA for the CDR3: TGTGCCAGCAGACGGGACAGGGGGACTCAGCCCCAGCATTTT. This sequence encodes CASRRDRGTQPQHF.

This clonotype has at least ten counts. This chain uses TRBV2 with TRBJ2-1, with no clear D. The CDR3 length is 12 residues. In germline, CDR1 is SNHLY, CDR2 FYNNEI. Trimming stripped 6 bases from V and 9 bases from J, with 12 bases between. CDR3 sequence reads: CASRGDLGEQFF. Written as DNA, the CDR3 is TGTGCCAGCAGAGGTGATCTCGGTGAGCAGTTCTTC.

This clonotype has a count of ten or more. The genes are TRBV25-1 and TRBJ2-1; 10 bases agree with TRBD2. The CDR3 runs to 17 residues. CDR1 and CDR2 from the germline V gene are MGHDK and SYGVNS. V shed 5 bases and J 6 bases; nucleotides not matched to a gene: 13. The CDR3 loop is CASSSSYGTSAVNEQFF. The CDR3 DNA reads TGTGCCAGCAGTTCCTCCTACGGGACTAGCGCCGTCAATGAGCAGTTCTTC.

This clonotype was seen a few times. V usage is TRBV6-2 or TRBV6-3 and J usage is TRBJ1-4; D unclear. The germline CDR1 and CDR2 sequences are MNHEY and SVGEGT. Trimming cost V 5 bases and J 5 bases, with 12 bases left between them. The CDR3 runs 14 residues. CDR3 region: CASSQTTGNEKLFF. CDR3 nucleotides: TGTGCCAGCAGTCAAACGACGGGGAATGAAAAACTGTTTTTT.

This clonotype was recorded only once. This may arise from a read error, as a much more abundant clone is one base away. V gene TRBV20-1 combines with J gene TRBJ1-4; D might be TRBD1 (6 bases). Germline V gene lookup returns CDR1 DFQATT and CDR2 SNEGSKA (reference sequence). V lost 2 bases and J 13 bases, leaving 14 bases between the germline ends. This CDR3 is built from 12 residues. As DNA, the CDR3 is TGCAGTGCTAGAACAGGGAGGAGGGGACTGTTTTTT. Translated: CSARTGRRGLFF.

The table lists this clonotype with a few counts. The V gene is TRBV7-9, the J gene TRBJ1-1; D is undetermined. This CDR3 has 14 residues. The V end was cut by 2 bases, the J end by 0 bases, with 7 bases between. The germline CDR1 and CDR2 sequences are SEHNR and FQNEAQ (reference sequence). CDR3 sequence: CASSLLEMNTEAFF. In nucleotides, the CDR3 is TGTGCCAGCAGCTTACTGGAGATGAACACTGAAGCTTTCTTT.

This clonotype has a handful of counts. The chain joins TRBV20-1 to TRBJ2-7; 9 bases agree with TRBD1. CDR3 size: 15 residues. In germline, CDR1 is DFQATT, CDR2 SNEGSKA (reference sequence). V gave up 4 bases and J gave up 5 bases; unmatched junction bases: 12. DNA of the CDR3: TGCAGTGCTACGACTGGGACAGGGATAGCCAACGAGCAGTACTTC. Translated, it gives CSATTGTGIANEQYF.

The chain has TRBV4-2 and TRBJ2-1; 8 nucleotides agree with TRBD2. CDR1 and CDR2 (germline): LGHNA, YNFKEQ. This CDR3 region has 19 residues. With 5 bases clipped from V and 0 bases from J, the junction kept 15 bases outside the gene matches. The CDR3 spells CASSLGTWTSRSSYNEQFF. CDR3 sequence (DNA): TGTGCCAGCAGCTTGGGAACATGGACTAGCAGAAGCTCCTACAATGAGCAGTTCTTC.

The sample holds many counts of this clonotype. This CDR3 reads CASSPLGGGPKGGANVLTF. The CDR3 bases are TGTGCCAGCAGTCCGCTGGGGGGGGGCCCCAAGGGGGGGGCCAACGTCCTGACTTTC. The V gene is TRBV6-6, the J gene TRBJ2-6, with D perhaps matching TRBD2 (7 bases). The ends were cut back, 5 bases at V and 4 bases at J, with 24 bases in the middle. CDR3 size: 19 residues. Germline V gene sequence: CDR1 MNHNY, CDR2 SVGAGI (reference sequence).

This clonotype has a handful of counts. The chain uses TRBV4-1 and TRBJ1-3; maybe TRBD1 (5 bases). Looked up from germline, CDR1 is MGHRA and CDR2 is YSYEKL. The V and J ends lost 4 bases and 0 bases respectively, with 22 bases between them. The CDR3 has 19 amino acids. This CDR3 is CASSLRSPGRDVSGNTIYF. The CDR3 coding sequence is TGCGCCAGCAGCCTTAGATCCCCGGGACGAGATGTCTCTGGAAACACCATATATTTT.

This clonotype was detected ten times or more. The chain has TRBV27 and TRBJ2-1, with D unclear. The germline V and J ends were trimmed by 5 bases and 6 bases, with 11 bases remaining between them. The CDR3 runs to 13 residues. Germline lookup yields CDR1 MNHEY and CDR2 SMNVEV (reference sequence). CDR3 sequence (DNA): TGTGCCAGCAGTCCAGGTTACTTCAATGAGCAGTTCTTC. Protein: CASSPGYFNEQFF.

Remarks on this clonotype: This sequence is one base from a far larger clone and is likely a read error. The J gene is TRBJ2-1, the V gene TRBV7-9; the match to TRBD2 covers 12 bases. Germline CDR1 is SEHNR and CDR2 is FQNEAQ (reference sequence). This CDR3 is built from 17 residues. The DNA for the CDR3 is TGTGCCAGCAGCGGTTTTAGGACTAGCGGGACCTACAATGAGCAGTCCTTC. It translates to CASSGFRTSGTYNEQSF.

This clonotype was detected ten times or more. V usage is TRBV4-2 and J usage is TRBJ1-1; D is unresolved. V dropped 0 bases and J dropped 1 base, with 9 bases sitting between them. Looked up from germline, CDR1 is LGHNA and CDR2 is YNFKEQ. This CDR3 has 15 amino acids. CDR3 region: CASSQDLGRNTEAFF. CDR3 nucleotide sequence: TGTGCCAGCAGCCAAGATCTAGGGCGGAACACTGAAGCTTTCTTT.

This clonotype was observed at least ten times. Here the CDR3 DNA reads TGTGCCAGCAGCTTAGAACAAGAGACCCAGTACTTC. This sequence encodes CASSLEQETQYF. This rearrangement joins TRBV7-9 to TRBJ2-5, with D unclear. The germline V gene encodes CDR1 SEHNR and CDR2 FQNEAQ (reference sequence). This CDR3 comprises 12 residues. V was shortened by 1 base and J by 2 bases, with 2 bases between the two germline ends.

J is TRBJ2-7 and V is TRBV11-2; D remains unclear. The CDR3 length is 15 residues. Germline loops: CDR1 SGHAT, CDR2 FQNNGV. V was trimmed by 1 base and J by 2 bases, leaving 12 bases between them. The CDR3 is CASSLAQADPYEQYF. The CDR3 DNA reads TGTGCCAGCAGCTTAGCGCAGGCCGACCCCTACGAGCAGTACTTC.

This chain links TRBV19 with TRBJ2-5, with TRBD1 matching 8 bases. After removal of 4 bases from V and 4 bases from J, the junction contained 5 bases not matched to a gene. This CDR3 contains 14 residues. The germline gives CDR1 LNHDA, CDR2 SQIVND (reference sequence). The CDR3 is CASSTDTGGETQYF. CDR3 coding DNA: TGTGCCAGTAGTACCGATACAGGGGGAGAGACCCAGTACTTC.

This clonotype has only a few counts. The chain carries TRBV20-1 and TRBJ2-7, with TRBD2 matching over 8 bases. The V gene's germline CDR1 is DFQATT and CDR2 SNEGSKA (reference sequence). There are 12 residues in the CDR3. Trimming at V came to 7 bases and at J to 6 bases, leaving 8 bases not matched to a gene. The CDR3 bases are TGCAGTGGGGGAAGAGCGGGAGCCGAGCAGTACTTC. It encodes CSGGRAGAEQYF.